Presented here are 20 T cell receptor beta chains from one specimen sequenced in a study of T-cell memory formation after mild COVID-19. MiXCR was run by TCRdb on the 5' RACE reads, yielding one entry per CDR3 protein. The top ten hold around 27% of the sample, which has roughly 140,000 distinct CDR3 sequences, roughly 13% seen once. Sequencing was carried out using PBMCs or a T cell subset sorted from them (not recorded which). Receptors originate from an adult woman who had mild COVID-19 (a few samples of this study predate the infection). Cell type and time point are not known.

The rearrangement joins TRBV28 to TRBJ1-4, with D tentatively TRBD1 (6 bases). Germline V lookup: CDR1 MDHEN, CDR2 SYDVKM. This CDR3 is 22 amino acids long. Trimming removed 3 bases from V and 0 bases from J, with 29 bases in between. The CDR3 spells CASSFQGPRGGSRTATNEKLFF. CDR3 in DNA: TGTGCCAGCAGTTTTCAGGGTCCGAGGGGGGGAAGCAGAACTGCAACTAATGAAAAACTGTTTTTT.

CDR3 DNA: TGTGCCAGCAGCTGGGGAACAGGACAAAACACTGAAGCTTTCTTT. Protein product: CASSWGTGQNTEAFF. The chain links TRBV5-6 to TRBJ1-1, with a tentative D call TRBD1 (5 bases). Germline-derived CDR1 and CDR2 are SGHDT and YYEEEE. There are 15 residues in the CDR3. V was clipped by 3 bases and J by 2 bases, with 14 bases between them.

CDR3 residues: CASSPPSRETQYF. CDR3 in DNA: TGTGCCAGCAGCCCGCCTTCCCGAGAGACCCAGTACTTC. The chain carries TRBV7-9 and TRBJ2-5, with unresolved D. This CDR3 is built from 13 residues. Trimming pared 5 bases from V and 4 bases from J, leaving 11 bases between. In germline, CDR1 is SEHNR, CDR2 FQNEAQ (reference sequence).

The chain couples TRBV9 to TRBJ2-5; TRBD1 agrees at 7 bases. This CDR3 has 16 amino acids. J gave up 3 bases and V 4 bases, and 12 bases lay outside the gene matches. Per germline, CDR1 SGDLS and CDR2 YYNGEE. CDR3 sequence: CASSHNPGTAEETQYF. The CDR3 DNA is TGTGCCAGCAGCCACAATCCCGGGACAGCTGAAGAGACCCAGTACTTC.

This chain connects TRBV5-1 to TRBJ1-2; D perhaps matches TRBD1 (5 bases). The germline V and J ends were trimmed by 4 bases and 6 bases, with 19 bases remaining between them. Per the germline V gene, CDR1 is SGHRS and CDR2 is YFSETQ. The CDR3 totals 15 residues. CDR3 bases: TGCGCCAGCAGCCCTGCCTCGTGGGGCGGGAATGGCTACACCTTC. Translated: CASSPASWGGNGYTF.

There are a few counts of this clonotype. The rearrangement uses TRBV20-1 and TRBJ2-7; 16 nucleotides line up with TRBD2. Germline values: CDR1 DFQATT, CDR2 SNEGSKA (reference sequence). The CDR3 runs 15 residues. V shed 3 bases, J shed 2 bases, and the junction held 1 base outside the gene matches. The CDR3 DNA follows: TGCAGTGCTAGGGGACTAGCGGGAGGGACCTACGAGCAGTACTTC. Translating gives CSARGLAGGTYEQYF.

The chain employs TRBV7-9 and TRBJ2-7, with 11 bases that match TRBD1. The trim removed 4 bases at V and 3 bases at J, leaving 5 bases unmatched. The CDR3 length is 15 residues. Germline V gene lookup returns CDR1 SEHNR and CDR2 FQNEAQ (reference sequence). Here the CDR3 reads CASSWPGTGGYEQYF. The CDR3 coding sequence is TGTGCCAGCAGCTGGCCCGGGACAGGGGGCTACGAGCAGTACTTC.

The chain joins TRBV6-1 to TRBJ2-7; perhaps TRBD1 as D (6 bases). The CDR3 contains 16 residues. V lost 0 bases, J lost 0 bases, and 12 bases lay in between. Looked up from germline, CDR1 is MNHNS and CDR2 is SASEGT. DNA of the CDR3: TGTGCCAGCAGTGAAGCAGGACAGTATAGCTCCTACGAGCAGTACTTC. It specifies CASSEAGQYSSYEQYF.

There are a few counts of this clonotype. The chain has TRBV27 and TRBJ2-1, with 8 bases identical to TRBD2. The CDR3 covers 17 residues. V lost 5 bases, J lost 3 bases, and 12 bases stayed unmatched. Per germline, CDR1 MNHEY and CDR2 SMNVEV (reference sequence). The CDR3 DNA is TGTGCCAGCAGTCCCGCCGGGGTAGCGGGGATCTACAATGAGCAGTTCTTC. Residues: CASSPAGVAGIYNEQFF.

This chain joins TRBV12-3 or TRBV12-4 and TRBJ1-1; D is ambiguous. V lost 1 base and J 8 bases, leaving 11 bases between the germline ends. This CDR3 has 13 residues. The CDR3 bases are TGTGCCAGCAGTTTAGAATGGGCGGGAGAAGCTTTCTTT. Protein product: CASSLEWAGEAFF.

In its sample, this clonotype was seen a few times. The genes are TRBV24-1 and TRBJ1-5; 12 bases fit TRBD1. Germline lookup yields CDR1 KGHDR and CDR2 SFDVKD. With 2 bases clipped from V and 6 bases from J, the junction kept 4 bases outside the gene matches. This CDR3 is 16 amino acids long. CDR3 coding DNA: TGTGCCACCAGTGATTCGGGACAGGGGGCCGGTCAGCCCCAGCATTTT. Translated: CATSDSGQGAGQPQHF.

This clonotype was detected only a few times. The chain is built from TRBV6-5 and TRBJ2-7; 7 nucleotides align to TRBD1. Trimming at V came to 2 bases and at J to 4 bases, leaving 11 bases not matched to a gene. Germline loops: CDR1 MNHEY, CDR2 SVGAGI. This CDR3 is 16 amino acids long. This CDR3 reads CASSYEDRRGPYEQYF. CDR3 bases: TGTGCCAGCAGTTACGAGGACAGGCGTGGTCCTTACGAGCAGTACTTC.

This clonotype was observed a handful of times. The chain has TRBV18 and TRBJ2-7, with 8 bases that match TRBD1. The CDR3 runs 15 residues. CDR1 and CDR2 (germline): KGHSH, LQKENI. The V segment lost 5 bases and the J segment 2 bases; nucleotides outside the gene matches: 8. The CDR3 region has the DNA TGTGCCAGCTCAGGGGACAGGAAATACCCCTACGAGCAGTACTTC. Protein product: CASSGDRKYPYEQYF.

Ten or more counts support this clonotype. The V call is TRBV20-1, the J call TRBJ1-4; a weak D match, TRBD1 (5 bases). Looked up from germline, CDR1 is DFQATT and CDR2 is SNEGSKA (reference sequence). This CDR3 has 14 amino acids. V was clipped by 3 bases and J by 8 bases, with 16 bases between them. CDR3 in amino acids: CSARPQGVGEKLFF. The DNA for the CDR3 is TGCAGTGCTAGGCCGCAGGGTGTAGGAGAAAAACTGTTTTTT.

This chain joins TRBV3-1 and TRBJ2-7; 7 bases match TRBD1. This CDR3 is 14 amino acids long. Germline V gives CDR1 LGHDT, CDR2 YNNKEL (reference sequence). The V gene end was trimmed by 3 bases and the J gene end by 3 bases; junction bases not matched to a gene: 5. DNA of the CDR3: TGTGCCAGCAGCCACCGGGACAGAATCTACGAGCAGTACTTC. Its protein is CASSHRDRIYEQYF.

This clonotype appeared a few times. The J gene is TRBJ1-1, the V gene TRBV4-3, with D maybe TRBD1 (5 bases). The CDR3 is made up of 17 amino acids. The V and J ends lost 0 bases and 3 bases respectively, with 17 bases between them. Per germline, CDR1 LGHNA and CDR2 YSLEER. As DNA, the CDR3 is TGCGCCAGCAGCCAAGAAGGTTGGCTGGGGGGGGACACTGAAGCTTTCTTT. Its translation: CASSQEGWLGGDTEAFF.

This clonotype has more than one count but fewer than ten. The chain carries TRBV5-1 and TRBJ1-1, with D uncertain. The CDR3 is 14 residues long. Germline loops: CDR1 SGHRS, CDR2 YFSETQ. The V end lost 2 bases, the J end lost 1 base, and 9 bases lay between the germline ends. The CDR3 spells CASSFTQTNTEAFF. The CDR3 DNA follows: TGCGCCAGCAGCTTCACCCAGACGAACACTGAAGCTTTCTTT. Variable domain in full (rest from reference TRBV5-1 and TRBJ1-1): KAGVTQTPRYLIKTRGQQVTLSCSPISGHRSVSWYQQTPGQGLQFLFEYFSETQRNKGNFPGRFSGRQFSNSRSEMNVSTLELGDSALYLCASSFTQTNTEAFFGQGTRLTVV.

V gene TRBV9 combines with J gene TRBJ1-2; the D is unclear. V lost 4 bases to trimming and J lost 4 bases, with 14 bases between them. This CDR3 region has 14 residues. Per the germline V gene, CDR1 is SGDLS and CDR2 is YYNGEE. CDR3 region: CASSPGQLTYGYTF. The CDR3 DNA is TGTGCCAGCAGCCCTGGGCAGCTTACCTATGGCTACACCTTC.

This clonotype has only a few counts. The chain employs TRBV12-3 or TRBV12-4 and TRBJ2-7; D remains ambiguous. The CDR3 spans 12 residues. Trimming took 3 bases from V and 5 from J, leaving 8 bases between them. This CDR3 is CASSFVKDEQYF. Here the CDR3 DNA reads TGTGCCAGCAGTTTTGTGAAGGACGAGCAGTACTTC.

Only a few counts were recorded for this clonotype. This chain links TRBV12-3 or TRBV12-4 with TRBJ2-7; D not resolved. This CDR3 is 12 amino acids long. Trimming shortened V by 3 bases and J by 5 bases, and 8 bases separated the two germline ends. CDR3 nucleotide sequence: TGTGCCAGCAGTTTCCTATTCCACGAGCAGTACTTC. Translating gives CASSFLFHEQYF.